The subject of this entry is one T cell receptor beta chain. The data originate from a study of blood T cell repertoires in COVID-19. Overall study: The samples span acute and convalescent COVID-19 from the United States, Italy and Spain. The analysed material was cDNA or gDNA that came from T cells, B-cell-depleted T cells, or PBMCs.

In germline, CDR1 is MNHEY, CDR2 SVGAGI. The ends were cut back, 0 bases at V and 5 bases at J, with 10 bases in the middle. The CDR3 contains 14 residues. Methods used by the authors: Nucleated cell number was recorded as an estimate derived from reference gene primer amplification. Sequencing was performed with immunoSEQ multiplex PCR; in TCRdb, only in-frame clones are kept and a portion is missing. That table gives V, J and clone size, and the DNA gave D and trimming. Of some 34,000 clones in the sample, 85% were seen once. The sample consisted of peripheral blood. The receptor comes from a human donor in a cohort sampled during active COVID-19. The chain employs TRBV6-5 and TRBJ2-5; TRBD2 might be the D (6 bases). CDR3 coding DNA: TGTGCCAGCAGTTACTCCGGGGAGGCGGAGACCCAGTACTTC. Amino acids: CASSYSGEAETQYF.